This TCR beta chain is from a study of T-cell reconstitution after alpha-beta-depleted transplantation in children. Preparation of the TCRbeta library was carried out with unique molecular identifiers. In TCRdb, the PCR reads were re-called with MiXCR into one record per CDR3 protein. The data show around 400,000 distinct CDR3 sequences, about 20% seen once. The CDR3 runs to 15 residues. Germline lookup yields CDR1 LNHDA and CDR2 SQIVND (reference sequence). V trimming: 3 bases; J trimming: 6 bases; junction bases outside the gene matches: 6. This clonotype was seen only a few times. This receptor was identified in a human donor who donated a stem cell graft to a child with acute myeloid leukemia. The specimen was PBMCs from the stem cell graft donor, collected from the stem cell graft. The V and J genes are TRBV19 and TRBJ2-1; 9 bases agree with TRBD2. The CDR3 DNA sequence: TGTGCCAGTAGTATTAGTCTAGCGGGAAGCAATGAGCAGTTCTTC. It specifies CASSISLAGSNEQFF.